Sequencing of this T cell receptor (beta chain) was carried out in a study of cytotoxic CD8 clonotypes in ibrutinib-treated CLL. The wider study: There were, on average, around 260,000 productive templates and under 95,000 productive rearrangements per sample. Study results and caveats: Sample timing was unmatched between remission and later-progressing patients; lymph nodes unstudied. Clonality showed a rise at ibrutinib response that reversed toward baseline at progression.

As for this clone: The antigen is undetermined.

Clones were sequenced by immunoSEQ multiplex PCR, and TCRdb holds only the in-frame ones, with some missing. The data hold about 140,000 clones, with 70% to 80% observed a single time. Germline loops: CDR1 MNHEY, CDR2 SVGAGI. Between the trimmed V and J ends, which lost 0 bases and 2 bases, there was a span of 11 bases. The CDR3 contains 16 residues. V usage is TRBV6-5 and J usage is TRBJ1-3; D remains unclear. This clonotype was obtained from a human donor with chronic lymphocytic leukemia. The sample in question was PBMCs, obtained after 12 months of ibrutinib treatment. This chain's CDR3 is CASSYSEGATGNTIYF. CDR3 nucleotide sequence: TGTGCCAGCAGTTACTCTGAGGGCGCGACTGGAAACACCATATATTTT.